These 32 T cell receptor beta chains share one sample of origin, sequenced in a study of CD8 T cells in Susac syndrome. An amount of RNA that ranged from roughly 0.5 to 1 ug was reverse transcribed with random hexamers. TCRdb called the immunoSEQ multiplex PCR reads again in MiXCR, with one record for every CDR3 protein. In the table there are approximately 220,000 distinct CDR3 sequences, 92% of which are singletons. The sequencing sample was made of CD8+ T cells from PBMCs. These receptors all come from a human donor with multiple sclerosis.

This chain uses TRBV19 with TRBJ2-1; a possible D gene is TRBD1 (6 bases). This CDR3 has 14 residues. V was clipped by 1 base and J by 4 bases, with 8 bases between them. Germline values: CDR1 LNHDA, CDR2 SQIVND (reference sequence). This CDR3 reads CASSIADSYNEQFF. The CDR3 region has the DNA TGTGCCAGTAGTATAGCGGACAGTTACAATGAGCAGTTCTTC.

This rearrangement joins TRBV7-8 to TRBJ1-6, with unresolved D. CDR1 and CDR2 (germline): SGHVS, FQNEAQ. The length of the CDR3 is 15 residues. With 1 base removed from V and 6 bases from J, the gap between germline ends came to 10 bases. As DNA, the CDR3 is TGTGCCAGCAGCTTAGTACTGGAAACTAATTCACCCCTCCACTTT. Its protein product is CASSLVLETNSPLHF.

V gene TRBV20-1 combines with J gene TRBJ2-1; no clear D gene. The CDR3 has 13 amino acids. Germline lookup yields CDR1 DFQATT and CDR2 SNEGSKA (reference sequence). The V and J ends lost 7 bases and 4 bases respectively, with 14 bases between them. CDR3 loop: CSGLPPNYNEQFF. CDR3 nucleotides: TGCAGTGGTCTCCCCCCAAATTACAATGAGCAGTTCTTC.

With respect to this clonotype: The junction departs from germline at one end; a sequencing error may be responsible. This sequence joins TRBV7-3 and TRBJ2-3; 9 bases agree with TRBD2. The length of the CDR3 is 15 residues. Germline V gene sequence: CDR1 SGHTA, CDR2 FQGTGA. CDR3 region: CASSLTSGSTDTQYF. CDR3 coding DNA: TGTGCCAGCAGTTTAACTAGCGGGAGCACAGATACGCAGTATTTT.

CDR3 region: CASGLPGTGPPTDTQYF. CDR3 bases: TGTGCTAGTGGTCTCCCCGGGACAGGTCCTCCTACAGATACGCAGTATTTT. The chain carries TRBV12-5 and TRBJ2-3; 8 bases match TRBD1. Germline V gives CDR1 LGHNT, CDR2 FRNRAP. The CDR3 has 17 residues. J gave up 3 bases and V 5 bases, and 13 bases lay outside the gene matches.

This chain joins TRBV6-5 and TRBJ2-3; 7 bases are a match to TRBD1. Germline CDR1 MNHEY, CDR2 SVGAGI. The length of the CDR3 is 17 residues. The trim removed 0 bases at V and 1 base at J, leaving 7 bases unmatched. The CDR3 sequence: CASSYSPQGPRTDTQYF. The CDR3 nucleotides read TGTGCCAGCAGTTACTCCCCACAGGGGCCACGCACAGATACGCAGTATTTT.

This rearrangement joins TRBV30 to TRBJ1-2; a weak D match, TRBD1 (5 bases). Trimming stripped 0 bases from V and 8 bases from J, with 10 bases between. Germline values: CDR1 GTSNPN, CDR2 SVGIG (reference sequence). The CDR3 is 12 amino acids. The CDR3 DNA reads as TGTGCCTGGAGTGTTGACAGAAGGGGCTACACCTTC. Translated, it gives CAWSVDRRGYTF. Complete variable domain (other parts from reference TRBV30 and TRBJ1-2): SQTIHQWPATLVQPVGSPLSLECTVEGTSNPNLYWYRQAAGRGLQLLFYSVGIGQISSEVPQNLSASRPQDRQFILSSKKLLLSDSGFYLCAWSVDRRGYTFGSGTRLTVV.

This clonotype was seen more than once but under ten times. The DNA of the CDR3 is TGTGCCAGCAGCTTGGGGACTAGCGGGACGGGCGAGCAGTACTTC. The encoded protein is CASSLGTSGTGEQYF. This rearrangement joins TRBV7-9 to TRBJ2-7; TRBD2 aligns across 13 bases. With V trimmed by 3 bases and J by 6 bases, 5 bases remained unmatched. The CDR3 has 15 residues. Germline V gene data show CDR1 as SEHNR and CDR2 as FQNEAQ (reference sequence).

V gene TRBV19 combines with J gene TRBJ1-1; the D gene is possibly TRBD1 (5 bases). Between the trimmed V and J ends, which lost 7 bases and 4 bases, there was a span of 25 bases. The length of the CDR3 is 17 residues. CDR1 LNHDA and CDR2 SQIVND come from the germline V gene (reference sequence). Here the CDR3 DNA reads TGTGCCAGTACCCCCCGGGGGGGAACCTTAGGGCGCACTGAAGCTTTCTTT. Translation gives CASTPRGGTLGRTEAFF.

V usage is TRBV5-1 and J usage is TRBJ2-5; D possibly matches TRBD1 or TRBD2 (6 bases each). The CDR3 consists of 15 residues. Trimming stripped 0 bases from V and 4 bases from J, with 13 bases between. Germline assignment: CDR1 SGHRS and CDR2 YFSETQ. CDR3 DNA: TGCGCCAGCAGCTTGGAGGGGGGACAATCAGAGACCCAGTACTTC. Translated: CASSLEGGQSETQYF.

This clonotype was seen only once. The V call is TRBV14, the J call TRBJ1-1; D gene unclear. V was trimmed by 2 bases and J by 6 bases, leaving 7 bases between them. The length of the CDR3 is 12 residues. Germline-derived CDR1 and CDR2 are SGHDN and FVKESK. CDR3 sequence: CASSQSWAEAFF. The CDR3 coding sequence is TGTGCCAGCAGCCAATCGTGGGCTGAAGCTTTCTTT.

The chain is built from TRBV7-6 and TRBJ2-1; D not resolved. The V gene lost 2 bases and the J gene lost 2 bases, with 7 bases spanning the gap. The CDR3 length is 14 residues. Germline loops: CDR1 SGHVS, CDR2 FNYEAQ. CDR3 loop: CASSLRETYNEQFF. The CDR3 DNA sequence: TGTGCCAGCAGCTTACGCGAAACCTACAATGAGCAGTTCTTC.

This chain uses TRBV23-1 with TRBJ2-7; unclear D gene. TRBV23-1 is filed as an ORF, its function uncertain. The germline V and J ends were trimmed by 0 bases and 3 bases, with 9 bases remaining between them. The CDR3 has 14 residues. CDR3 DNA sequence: TGCGCCAGCAGTCAATCGCAGATTAACTACGAGCAGTACTTC. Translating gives CASSQSQINYEQYF.

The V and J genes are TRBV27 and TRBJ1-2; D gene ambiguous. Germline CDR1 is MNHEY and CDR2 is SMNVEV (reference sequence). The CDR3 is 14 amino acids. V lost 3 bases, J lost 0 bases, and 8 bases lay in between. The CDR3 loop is CASSFGGSNYGYTF. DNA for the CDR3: TGTGCCAGCAGTTTCGGAGGGTCTAACTATGGCTACACCTTC.

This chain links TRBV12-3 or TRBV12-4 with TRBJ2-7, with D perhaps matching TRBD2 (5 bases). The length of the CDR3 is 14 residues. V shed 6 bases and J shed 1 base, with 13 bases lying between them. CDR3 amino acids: CASREGSGSYEQYF. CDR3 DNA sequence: TGTGCCAGCAGGGAAGGCAGCGGATCCTACGAGCAGTACTTC.

In DNA form, the CDR3 reads TGTGCCAGCAGCGCCCAGACAGGTCTGAACACTGAAGCTTTCTTT. Translating gives CASSAQTGLNTEAFF. The chain uses TRBV9 and TRBJ1-1; possibly TRBD1 for D (6 bases). Trimming left V 3 bases short and J 0 bases short, with 12 bases between. Germline V gene data show CDR1 as SGDLS and CDR2 as YYNGEE. The CDR3 length is 15 residues.

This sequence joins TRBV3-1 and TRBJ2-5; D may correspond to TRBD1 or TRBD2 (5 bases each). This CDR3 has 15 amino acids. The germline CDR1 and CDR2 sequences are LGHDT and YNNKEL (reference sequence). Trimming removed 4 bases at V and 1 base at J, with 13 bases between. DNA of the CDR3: TGTGCCAGCAGCCGACTACTGACAGCCCAAGAGACCCAGTACTTC. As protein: CASSRLLTAQETQYF.

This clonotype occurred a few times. The CDR3 reads CATIRGVLYGYTF. CDR3 sequence (DNA): TGTGCCACCATCCGGGGGGTGCTCTATGGCTACACCTTC. The chain uses TRBV6-9 and TRBJ1-2; the D gene is possibly TRBD1 (5 bases). Germline V gene lookup returns CDR1 MNHGY and CDR2 SVAAGI. Trimming stripped 10 bases from V and 4 bases from J, with 16 bases between. The CDR3 sequence is 13 residues long.

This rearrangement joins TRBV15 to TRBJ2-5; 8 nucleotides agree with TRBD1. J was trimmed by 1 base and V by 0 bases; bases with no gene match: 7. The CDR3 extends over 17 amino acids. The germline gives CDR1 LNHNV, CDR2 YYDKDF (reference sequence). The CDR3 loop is CATSRDRTGLVQETQYF. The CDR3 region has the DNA TGTGCCACCAGCAGAGACCGGACAGGGCTAGTCCAAGAGACCCAGTACTTC.

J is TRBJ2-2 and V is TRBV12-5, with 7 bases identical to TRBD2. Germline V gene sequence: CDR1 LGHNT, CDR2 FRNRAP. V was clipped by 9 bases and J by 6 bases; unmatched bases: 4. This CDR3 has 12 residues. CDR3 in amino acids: CASGAGAGELFF. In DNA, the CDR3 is TGTGCTAGCGGGGCGGGAGCCGGGGAGCTGTTTTTT.

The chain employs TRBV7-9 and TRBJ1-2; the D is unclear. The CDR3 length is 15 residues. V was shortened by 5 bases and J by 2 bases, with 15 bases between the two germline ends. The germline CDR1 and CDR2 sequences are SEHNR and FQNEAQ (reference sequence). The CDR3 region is CASSPPGPGNYGYTF. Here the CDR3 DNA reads TGTGCCAGCAGCCCCCCCGGACCGGGGAACTATGGCTACACCTTC.

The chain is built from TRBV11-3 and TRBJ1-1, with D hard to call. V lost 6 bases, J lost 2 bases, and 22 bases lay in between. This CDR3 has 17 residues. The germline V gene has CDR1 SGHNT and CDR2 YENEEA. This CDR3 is CASRPRPDTTRNTEAFF. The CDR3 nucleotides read TGTGCCAGCAGACCCCGACCCGACACCACGAGAAACACTGAAGCTTTCTTT.

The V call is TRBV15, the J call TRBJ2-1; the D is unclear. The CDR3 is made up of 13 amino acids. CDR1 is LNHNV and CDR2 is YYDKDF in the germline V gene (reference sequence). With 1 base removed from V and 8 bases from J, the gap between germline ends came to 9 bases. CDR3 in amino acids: CATSRASWDEQFF. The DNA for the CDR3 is TGTGCCACCAGCAGAGCGAGTTGGGATGAGCAGTTCTTC.

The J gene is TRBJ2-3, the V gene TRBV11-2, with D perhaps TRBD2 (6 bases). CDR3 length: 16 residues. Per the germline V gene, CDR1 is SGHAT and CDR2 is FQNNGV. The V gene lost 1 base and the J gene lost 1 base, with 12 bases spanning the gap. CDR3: CASSLVAGPGTDTQYF. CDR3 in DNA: TGTGCCAGCAGCTTAGTTGCGGGACCTGGCACAGATACGCAGTATTTT.

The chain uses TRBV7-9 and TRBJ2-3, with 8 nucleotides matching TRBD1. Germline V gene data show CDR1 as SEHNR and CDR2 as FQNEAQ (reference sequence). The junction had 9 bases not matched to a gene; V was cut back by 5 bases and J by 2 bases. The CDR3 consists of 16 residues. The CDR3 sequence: CASSRPDRDPTDTQYF. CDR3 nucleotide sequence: TGTGCCAGCAGCCGCCCGGACAGGGACCCCACAGATACGCAGTATTTT.

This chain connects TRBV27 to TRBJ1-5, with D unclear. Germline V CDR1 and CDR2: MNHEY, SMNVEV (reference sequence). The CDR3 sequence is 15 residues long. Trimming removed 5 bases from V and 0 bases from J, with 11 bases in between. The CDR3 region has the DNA TGTGCCAGCAGTCCACAGCGTTATAGCAATCAGCCCCAGCATTTT. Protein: CASSPQRYSNQPQHF.

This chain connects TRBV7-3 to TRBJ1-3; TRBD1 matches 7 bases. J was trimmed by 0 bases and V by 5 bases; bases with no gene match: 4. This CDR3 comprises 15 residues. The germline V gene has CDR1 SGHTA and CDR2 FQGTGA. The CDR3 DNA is TGTGCCAGCAGCCCGGGACAGTCCTCTGGAAACACCATATATTTT. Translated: CASSPGQSSGNTIYF.

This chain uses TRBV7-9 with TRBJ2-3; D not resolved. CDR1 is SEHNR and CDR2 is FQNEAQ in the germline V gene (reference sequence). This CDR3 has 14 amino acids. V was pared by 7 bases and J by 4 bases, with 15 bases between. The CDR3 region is CASTLVGAPDTQYF. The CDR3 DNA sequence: TGTGCCAGCACCCTAGTTGGAGCCCCAGATACGCAGTATTTT.

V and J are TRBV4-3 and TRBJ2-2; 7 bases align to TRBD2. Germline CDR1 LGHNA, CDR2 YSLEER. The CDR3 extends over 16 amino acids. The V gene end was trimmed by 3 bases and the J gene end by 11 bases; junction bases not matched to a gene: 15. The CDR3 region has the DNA TGCGCCAGCAGCCAGAGGGAACTAGCGCCGGCGAAAGAGCTGTTTTTT. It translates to CASSQRELAPAKELFF.

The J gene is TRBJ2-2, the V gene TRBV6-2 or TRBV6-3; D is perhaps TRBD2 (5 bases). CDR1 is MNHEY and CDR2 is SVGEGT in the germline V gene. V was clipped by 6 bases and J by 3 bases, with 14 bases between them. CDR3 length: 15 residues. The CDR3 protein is CASRDEEVDTGELFF. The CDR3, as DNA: TGTGCCAGCAGAGATGAGGAGGTCGACACCGGGGAGCTGTTTTTT.

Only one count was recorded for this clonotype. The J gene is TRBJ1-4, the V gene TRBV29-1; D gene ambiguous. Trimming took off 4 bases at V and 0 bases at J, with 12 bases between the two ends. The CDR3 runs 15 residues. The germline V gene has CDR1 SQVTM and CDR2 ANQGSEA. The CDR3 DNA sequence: TGCAGCGTTGGACCTGCCGGTACAACTAATGAAAAACTGTTTTTT. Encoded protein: CSVGPAGTTNEKLFF.

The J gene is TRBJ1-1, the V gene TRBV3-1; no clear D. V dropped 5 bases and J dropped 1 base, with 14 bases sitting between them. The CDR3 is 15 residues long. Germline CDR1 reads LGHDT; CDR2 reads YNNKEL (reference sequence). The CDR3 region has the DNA TGTGCCAGCAGCGATTTAGATACTGCGAACACTGAAGCTTTCTTT. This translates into CASSDLDTANTEAFF. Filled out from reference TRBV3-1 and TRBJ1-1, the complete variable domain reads DTAVSQTPKYLVTQMGNDKSIKCEQNLGHDTMYWYKQDSKKFLKIMFSYNNKELIINETVPNRFSPKSPDKAHLNLHINSLELGDSAVYFCASSDLDTANTEAFFGQGTRLTVV.